This T cell receptor beta chain appears in the sequencing data of a study of persistence of HIV-infected CD4 T cells. To note about this clone: Antigen unknown.

The immunoSEQ assay was version 4, run in survey mode. The assay was immunoSEQ multiplex PCR, and TCRdb's table has in-frame clones only and misses some. Seen here are 24,000 or so clones, over 65% observed once, and the top ten hold approximately 1.7%. An overlapping HIV-1 Gag peptide pool stimulated these cells at 0.75 to 1 ug/peptide/mL. Sorting of responding CD4+ T cells relied on upregulated CD40 ligand together with CD69. The germline V gene encodes CDR1 LNHNV and CDR2 YYDKDF (reference sequence). The CDR3 contains 13 residues. Deletions cut 0 bases from V and 5 bases from J, with 8 bases between.

The sequence was collected from an adult man with HIV who was CMV-seropositive. The material sequenced was CD4+ T cells sorted from PBMCs after approximately 20-hour stimulation, taken from a patient who received antiretroviral therapy. The chain couples TRBV15 to TRBJ2-7; no firm D call. CDR3 protein: CATSRDSRNEQYF. The DNA for the CDR3 is TGTGCCACCAGCAGAGATTCTCGAAACGAGCAGTACTTC.